This TCR beta chain was sequenced for a study of tissue T cells after allogeneic stem cell transplantation. Study-level findings and limits: This small cohort was clinically heterogeneous, and sampling depth was a limitation.

As to this clone: Its antigen is undetermined. Gene names denote mouse genes. The read ends 1 residue shy of where the CDR3 ends; the end is completed using the germline J gene.

As to time point: mouse harvest day 14 after allogeneic transplant. Tail vein injection delivered 10^7 T-cell-depleted bone marrow cells and 10^6 splenic CD5+ T cells. Mice had MHC-mismatched B6 into BALB/c GVHD, sampled day 7 or 14. The CDR3 consists of 14 residues. After removal of 0 bases from V and 6 bases from J, the junction contained 2 bases not matched to a gene. Germline CDR1 reads LGHNA; CDR2 reads YNLKQL (reference sequence). Using immunoSEQ multiplex PCR, the repertoire was profiled, and TCRdb retains in-frame clones only, with some absent. The sample lists about 2,200 clones; roughly half were seen once.

The TCR originated in a female BALB/c mouse given C57BL/6 T cells with graft-versus-host disease after an allogeneic hematopoietic cell transplant. The sequenced material came from lymph node tissue. The chain has TRBV5 and TRBJ2-5, with 8 nucleotides matching TRBD2. The sequenced part of the CDR3 DNA is TGTGCCAGCAGCCAAGACTGGGGGGTGGACACCCAGTAC. It translates to CASSQDWGVDTQY. The full CDR3 protein is CASSQDWGVDTQYF.